Presented here are 21 T cell receptor beta chains from one specimen sequenced in a study of shared clonotypes between healthy human individuals. Produced via immunoSEQ multiplex PCR; TCRdb's table is partial and in-frame only. This repertoire shows roughly 1,500,000 clones, 98% found once; its top ten account for 0.36%. Sequenced material: naive CD4+ T cells sorted from blood. Subset: CD45RA+ positively selected. The receptors stem from a man younger than 45 in good health.

This clone was seen more than once but under ten times. The same CDR3 also results from other DNA sequences found in this sample. The rearrangement uses TRBV18 and TRBJ2-5; no definite D call. Trimming took 0 bases from V and 0 from J, leaving 2 bases between them. CDR1 and CDR2 from the germline V gene are KGHSH and LQKENI. This CDR3 has 13 residues. The CDR3 DNA sequence: TGTGCCAGCTCACCACCGAACCAAGAGACCCAGTACTTC. Its protein product is CASSPPNQETQYF.

The genes are TRBV5-1 and TRBJ2-5; 11 nucleotides match TRBD2. Trimming at V came to 4 bases and at J to 5 bases, leaving 10 bases not matched to a gene. The CDR3 is made up of 16 amino acids. CDR1 is SGHRS and CDR2 is YFSETQ in the germline V gene. The chain's CDR3 is CASSRVTSGMGETQYF. The CDR3 region has the DNA TGCGCCAGCAGCCGCGTGACTAGCGGGATGGGGGAGACCCAGTACTTC.

The rearrangement uses TRBV2 and TRBJ2-7, with D perhaps being TRBD1 or TRBD2 (5 bases each). Germline loops: CDR1 SNHLY, CDR2 FYNNEI. The CDR3 sequence is 16 residues long. The V gene lost 6 bases and the J gene lost 1 base, with 19 bases spanning the gap. The CDR3 spells CASSRGNRWESYEQYF. CDR3 nucleotides: TGTGCCAGCAGCCGGGGCAACAGATGGGAATCCTACGAGCAGTACTTC.

In regard to this clone: The same CDR3 can be traced to other DNA sequences in this sample. V is TRBV2 and J is TRBJ2-1; no clear D. This CDR3 is built from 12 residues. The V and J ends lost 6 bases and 0 bases respectively, with 3 bases between them. CDR1 SNHLY and CDR2 FYNNEI come from the germline V gene. Here the CDR3 reads CASRDSYNEQFF. The DNA of the CDR3 is TGTGCCAGCAGAGACTCCTACAATGAGCAGTTCTTC. Complete variable domain (other parts from reference TRBV2 and TRBJ2-1): EPEVTQTPSHQVTQMGQEVILRCVPISNHLYFYWYRQILGQKVEFLVSFYNNEISEKSEIFDDQFSVERPDGSNFTLKIRSTKLEDSAMYFCASRDSYNEQFFGPGTRLTVL.

V is TRBV29-1 and J is TRBJ2-7; D is unclear. In germline, CDR1 is SQVTM, CDR2 ANQGSEA. CDR3 length: 13 residues. Trimming stripped 8 bases from V and 0 bases from J, with 14 bases between. CDR3 nucleotides: TGCAGCATTTCCTCAGGAGTCTCCTACGAGCAGTACTTC. Protein sequence: CSISSGVSYEQYF.

A few counts support this clone. Written as DNA, the CDR3 is TGTGCCAGCAGCCCCCTTAGCGGGAAGCGGTACGAGCAGTACTTC. It yields the protein CASSPLSGKRYEQYF. The J gene is TRBJ2-7, the V gene TRBV7-6, with 8 positions matching TRBD2. This CDR3 has 15 amino acids. Germline loops: CDR1 SGHVS, CDR2 FNYEAQ. J lost 4 bases, V lost 5 bases, and 10 bases had no gene match.

The chain joins TRBV5-1 to TRBJ2-2; D is uncertain. The V end lost 0 bases, the J end lost 4 bases, and 10 bases lay between the germline ends. The CDR3 extends over 15 amino acids. The V gene's germline CDR1 is SGHRS and CDR2 YFSETQ. This CDR3 reads CASSLAGDPTGELFF. The DNA for the CDR3 is TGCGCCAGCAGCTTGGCTGGGGATCCCACCGGGGAGCTGTTTTTT.

V gene TRBV6-5 combines with J gene TRBJ1-2; tentative D call: TRBD1 (5 bases). Germline V gene data show CDR1 as MNHEY and CDR2 as SVGAGI. There are 14 residues in the CDR3. The ends were cut back, 2 bases at V and 8 bases at J, with 15 bases in the middle. CDR3 region: CASSYRGKREGYTF. As DNA, the CDR3 is TGTGCCAGCAGTTACCGGGGCAAAAGGGAGGGCTACACCTTC.

This sequence joins TRBV5-1 and TRBJ2-2; TRBD2 aligns across 11 bases. Germline V gene sequence: CDR1 SGHRS, CDR2 YFSETQ. Trimming at V came to 0 bases and at J to 0 bases, leaving 7 bases not matched to a gene. There are 19 residues in the CDR3. CDR3 sequence reads: CASSLAGLAGGPNTGELFF. The CDR3 DNA follows: TGCGCCAGCAGCTTGGCCGGGCTAGCGGGAGGCCCGAACACCGGGGAGCTGTTTTTT.

J is TRBJ1-4 and V is TRBV5-6, with a weak D call TRBD1 (5 bases). Germline V gene sequence: CDR1 SGHDT, CDR2 YYEEEE. This CDR3 spans 15 amino acids. The germline V and J ends were trimmed by 2 bases and 8 bases, with 16 bases remaining between them. CDR3 loop: CASSFGRGVTEKLFF. CDR3 nucleotide sequence: TGTGCCAGCAGCTTCGGGCGGGGGGTCACGGAAAAACTGTTTTTT. The complete variable domain, with remaining parts taken from reference TRBV5-6 and TRBJ1-4, reads DAGVTQSPTHLIKTRGQQVTLRCSPKSGHDTVSWYQQALGQGPQFIFQYYEEEERQRGNFPDRFSGHQFPNYSSELNVNALLLGDSALYLCASSFGRGVTEKLFFGSGTQLSVL.

V and J are TRBV9 and TRBJ2-1; 7 bases align to TRBD2. This CDR3 is 16 amino acids long. Germline V CDR1 and CDR2: SGDLS, YYNGEE. The V segment lost 4 bases and the J segment 5 bases; nucleotides outside the gene matches: 12. The CDR3 nucleotides are TGTGCCAGCAGCCGTACGGGGCGGGAGACAAACAATGAGCAGTTCTTC. Protein sequence: CASSRTGRETNNEQFF.

The CDR3: CASSGTQGGTEAFF. The CDR3 nucleotides read TGTGCCAGCAGCGGAACTCAAGGGGGCACTGAAGCTTTCTTT. The rearrangement joins TRBV9 to TRBJ1-1; tentatively, D is TRBD1 (6 bases). This CDR3 contains 14 residues. The germline V gene has CDR1 SGDLS and CDR2 YYNGEE. Deletions cut 3 bases from V and 4 bases from J, with 13 bases between.

The chain links TRBV7-9 to TRBJ2-1; D remains ambiguous. Germline values: CDR1 SEHNR, CDR2 FQNEAQ (reference sequence). V was cut by 5 bases and J by 8 bases, with 19 bases left in between. The CDR3 runs to 15 residues. The CDR3 DNA reads TGTGCCAGCAGCCTCGACGGGTTTTTACGCGATGAGCAGTTCTTC. This translates into CASSLDGFLRDEQFF.

The J gene is TRBJ2-3, the V gene TRBV2, with TRBD2 matching 8 bases. The CDR3 loop spans 14 amino acids. CDR1 is SNHLY and CDR2 is FYNNEI in the germline V gene. J was trimmed by 0 bases and V by 7 bases; bases with no gene match: 3. This CDR3 is CASTGTRSTDTQYF. CDR3 sequence (DNA): TGTGCCAGCACCGGGACTAGAAGCACAGATACGCAGTATTTT.

V usage is TRBV4-3 and J usage is TRBJ2-1, with 7 positions matching TRBD1. CDR3 length: 15 residues. In germline, CDR1 is LGHNA, CDR2 YSLEER. V lost 1 base and J lost 3; bases outside the gene matches: 3. DNA for the CDR3: TGCGCCAGCAGCCAAGTCCGGGACAGCTACAATGAGCAGTTCTTC. Its translation: CASSQVRDSYNEQFF.

This rearrangement joins TRBV6-1 to TRBJ1-1, with D possibly being TRBD1 (5 bases). V lost 8 bases and J 7 bases, leaving 17 bases between the germline ends. There are 13 residues in the CDR3. Germline values: CDR1 MNHNS, CDR2 SASEGT. CDR3 in amino acids: CASQIRGSVEAFF. The CDR3 DNA reads as TGTGCCAGCCAGATCCGGGGGAGTGTTGAAGCTTTCTTT.

The gene calls are TRBV6-5 and TRBJ2-1, with D possibly being TRBD2 (6 bases). There are 15 residues in the CDR3. Germline V gene lookup returns CDR1 MNHEY and CDR2 SVGAGI. V shed 6 bases and J shed 6 bases, with 18 bases lying between them. Here the CDR3 reads CASRSKTSSGNEQFF. For the CDR3, the DNA is TGTGCCAGCAGATCGAAGACTAGTTCGGGCAATGAGCAGTTCTTC.

V is TRBV5-4 and J is TRBJ1-3; D is possibly TRBD1 (6 bases). This CDR3 is 15 amino acids long. Per the germline V gene, CDR1 is SGHNT and CDR2 is YYREEE (reference sequence). The V end lost 2 bases, the J end lost 2 bases, and 11 bases lay between the germline ends. The CDR3: CASSFYDRPGNTIYF. The DNA for the CDR3 is TGTGCCAGCAGCTTCTACGACAGGCCTGGAAACACCATATATTTT.

Written as DNA, the CDR3 is TGCGCCAGCAGCCAAGAAGGCAGGGGGAACACTGAAGCTTTCTTT. Translation gives CASSQEGRGNTEAFF. This sequence joins TRBV4-1 and TRBJ1-1, with D possibly TRBD1 on 6 matching bases. Germline assignment: CDR1 MGHRA and CDR2 YSYEKL. The CDR3 has 15 amino acids. V dropped 0 bases and J dropped 1 base, with 9 bases sitting between them.

The CDR3 loop is CASSARTGGFNEQFF. The DNA for the CDR3 is TGTGCCAGCAGTGCCAGGACAGGGGGCTTCAATGAGCAGTTCTTC. The V call is TRBV6-1, the J call TRBJ2-1; 11 bases map to TRBD1. The length of the CDR3 is 15 residues. Germline V gene sequence: CDR1 MNHNS, CDR2 SASEGT. Trimming removed 4 bases from V and 6 bases from J; junction bases left unmatched: 5.

For this clone: Other DNA sequences in the sample encode the same CDR3. This chain links TRBV9 with TRBJ2-7; the match to TRBD1 covers 9 bases. V shed 3 bases and J 5 bases; nucleotides not matched to a gene: 6. From germline, CDR1 is SGDLS and CDR2 YYNGEE. This CDR3 spans 14 amino acids. The CDR3 protein is CASSARTGGHEQYF. Here the CDR3 DNA reads TGTGCCAGCAGCGCAAGAACAGGGGGCCACGAGCAGTACTTC.